These 22 T cell receptor beta chains share one sample of origin, sequenced in a study of blood T cell repertoires in COVID-19. Clones were read by immunoSEQ multiplex PCR, and TCRdb kept only the in-frame ones, dropping some. The sample lists roughly 100,000 clones, 80% to 90% occurring once. Sequencing was done on a sample of peripheral blood. Receptor source: a woman older than 75 with acute or convalescent COVID-19.

The rearrangement joins TRBV5-8 to TRBJ2-3, with D perhaps matching TRBD2 (6 bases). Germline loops: CDR1 SGHTS, CDR2 YDEGEE. There are 15 residues in the CDR3. Trimming left V 6 bases short and J 2 bases short, with 16 bases between. In nucleotides, the CDR3 is TGTGCCAGCACCTGGGGCGGGGAGACCACAGATACGCAGTATTTT. This translates into CASTWGGETTDTQYF.

This chain joins TRBV6-5 and TRBJ1-6; D call uncertain. The CDR3 runs 12 residues. CDR1 is MNHEY and CDR2 is SVGAGI in the germline V gene. Between the trimmed V and J ends, which lost 8 bases and 8 bases, there was a span of 10 bases. Here the CDR3 reads CASGEGDSPLHF. The DNA for the CDR3 is TGTGCCAGCGGGGAGGGCGATTCACCCCTCCACTTT.

The V gene is TRBV2, the J gene TRBJ1-2; 9 positions agree with TRBD1. Trimming took 4 bases from V and 0 from J; bases not matched to a gene: 3. The CDR3 extends over 15 amino acids. CDR1 is SNHLY and CDR2 is FYNNEI in the germline V gene. CDR3 sequence reads: CASSGTGGPNYGYTF. The DNA of the CDR3 is TGTGCCAGCAGTGGTACAGGGGGCCCTAACTATGGCTACACCTTC. Filled out from reference TRBV2 and TRBJ1-2, the complete variable domain reads EPEVTQTPSHQVTQMGQEVILRCVPISNHLYFYWYRQILGQKVEFLVSFYNNEISEKSEIFDDQFSVERPDGSNFTLKIRSTKLEDSAMYFCASSGTGGPNYGYTFGSGTRLTVV.

The chain carries TRBV6-5 and TRBJ1-4, with TRBD1 identical over 8 bases. From germline, CDR1 is MNHEY and CDR2 SVGAGI. The CDR3 extends over 15 amino acids. The junction had 7 bases not matched to a gene; V was cut back by 2 bases and J by 8 bases. CDR3 sequence (DNA): TGTGCCAGCAGTTACGTTACAGGGGGGGGAGAAAAACTGTTTTTT. Protein: CASSYVTGGGEKLFF.

This clone has a single count. The chain is built from TRBV5-4 and TRBJ2-3; 11 bases match TRBD2. V lost 4 bases to trimming and J lost 7 bases; unmatched junction nucleotides: 8. This CDR3 is 15 amino acids long. CDR1 is SGHNT and CDR2 is YYREEE in the germline V gene (reference sequence). Here the CDR3 reads CASSLTSGGLNTQYF. The CDR3 nucleotides are TGTGCCAGCAGCCTCACTAGCGGGGGCCTGAATACGCAGTATTTT.

The rearrangement uses TRBV12-3 or TRBV12-4 and TRBJ1-1; no reliable D call. The CDR3 is 12 amino acids. Trimming stripped 2 bases from V and 3 bases from J, with 4 bases between. This CDR3 reads CASSLIDTEAFF. CDR3 DNA sequence: TGTGCCAGCAGTTTAATCGACACTGAAGCTTTCTTT.

This rearrangement joins TRBV28 to TRBJ2-5; TRBD2 matches at 10 bases. Germline V gene data show CDR1 as MDHEN and CDR2 as SYDVKM. V lost 5 bases and J lost 4; bases outside the gene matches: 4. The CDR3 has 14 amino acids. The CDR3 DNA reads TGTGCCAGCAGTAGAGCGGGGGGGTCAGAGACCCAGTACTTC. Amino acids: CASSRAGGSETQYF.

This chain uses TRBV5-1 with TRBJ1-1; D perhaps matches TRBD1 (6 bases). Trimming pared 4 bases from V and 2 bases from J, leaving 12 bases between. The CDR3 has 14 amino acids. Looked up from germline, CDR1 is SGHRS and CDR2 is YFSETQ. The CDR3 sequence is CASSAWTANTEAFF. CDR3 bases: TGCGCCAGCAGCGCCTGGACAGCTAACACTGAAGCTTTCTTT.

V and J are TRBV27 and TRBJ1-5, with no clear D. Trimming left V 3 bases short and J 5 bases short, with 8 bases between. Germline V lookup: CDR1 MNHEY, CDR2 SMNVEV (reference sequence). CDR3 length equals 13 residues. This CDR3 reads CASSFGTDQPQHF. The CDR3 DNA reads as TGTGCCAGCAGTTTCGGAACAGATCAGCCCCAGCATTTT.

This clone was found once. The chain carries TRBV5-4 and TRBJ2-5; a weak D match, TRBD2 (5 bases). Germline lookup yields CDR1 SGHNT and CDR2 YYREEE (reference sequence). V was pared by 1 base and J by 4 bases, with 8 bases between. CDR3 length equals 13 residues. The CDR3 DNA sequence: TGTGCCAGCAGCTTGCCAGCGGTAGAGACCCAGTACTTC. Amino acids: CASSLPAVETQYF.

V and J are TRBV29-1 and TRBJ2-5, with D possibly TRBD2 on 5 matching bases. CDR1 is SQVTM and CDR2 is ANQGSEA in the germline V gene. This CDR3 comprises 13 residues. V was trimmed by 8 bases and J by 2 bases, leaving 15 bases between them. The CDR3 spells CSSRRGAQETQYF. CDR3 DNA: TGCAGCTCCCGACGGGGTGCGCAAGAGACCCAGTACTTC.

The table lists this clone with a count of one. The chain recombines TRBV29-1 with TRBJ2-4, with TRBD1 matching 10 bases. This CDR3 is built from 14 residues. The trim removed 2 bases at V and 8 bases at J, leaving 6 bases unmatched. The germline V gene has CDR1 SQVTM and CDR2 ANQGSEA. CDR3 in DNA: TGCAGCGTTGAACCAAATGGACAGGGGGACATTCAGTACTTC. Translating it yields CSVEPNGQGDIQYF.

The chain couples TRBV4-1 to TRBJ1-1, with D possibly TRBD1 on 5 matching bases. With 1 base removed from V and 0 bases from J, the gap between germline ends came to 15 bases. The CDR3 is 17 residues long. Looked up from germline, CDR1 is MGHRA and CDR2 is YSYEKL. CDR3 DNA: TGCGCCAGCAGCCAAGTACCTAGGGGCGTTTTGAACACTGAAGCTTTCTTT. The encoded protein is CASSQVPRGVLNTEAFF.

The chain has TRBV11-3 and TRBJ2-1; no reliable D call. Germline CDR1 is SGHNT and CDR2 is YENEEA. The CDR3 has 12 residues. Trimming removed 2 bases from V and 6 bases from J, with 5 bases in between. CDR3 sequence: CASSLKLNEQFF. CDR3 bases: TGTGCCAGCAGCTTAAAGCTCAATGAGCAGTTCTTC.

V and J are TRBV7-2 and TRBJ1-2; possible D gene TRBD1, 6 bases. The CDR3 spans 15 residues. The germline CDR1 and CDR2 sequences are SGHTA and FQGNSA. The V end lost 3 bases, the J end lost 4 bases, and 15 bases lay between the germline ends. DNA of the CDR3: TGTGCCAGCAGCTTGGAAGACAGGCCCTTCTATGGCTACACCTTC. It encodes CASSLEDRPFYGYTF. Drawing the rest from reference TRBV7-2 and TRBJ1-2, the complete variable domain is GAGVSQSPSNKVTEKGKDVELRCDPISGHTALYWYRQSLGQGLEFLIYFQGNSAPDKSGLPSDRFSAERTGGSVSTLTIQRTQQEDSAVYLCASSLEDRPFYGYTFGSGTRLTVV.

The chain employs TRBV7-2 and TRBJ1-2; a possible D gene is TRBD1 (6 bases). This CDR3 region has 14 residues. Trimming removed 4 bases at V and 6 bases at J, with 15 bases between. Germline loops: CDR1 SGHTA, CDR2 FQGNSA. The CDR3, as DNA: TGTGCCAGCAGCTCCCAAGGGGGTCTCAATGGCTACACCTTC. It is translated as CASSSQGGLNGYTF.

The chain links TRBV27 to TRBJ2-3; 15 nucleotides align to TRBD2. The ends lost 2 bases at V and 10 bases at J; junction bases unmatched: 4. Germline V gives CDR1 MNHEY, CDR2 SMNVEV (reference sequence). CDR3 size: 15 residues. The CDR3 region is CASSLPGTSGGSQYF. In nucleotides, the CDR3 is TGTGCCAGCAGTTTACCTGGGACTAGCGGGGGGTCGCAGTATTTT.

The gene calls are TRBV24-1 and TRBJ1-2, with 9 bases identical to TRBD1. Trimming at V came to 3 bases and at J to 7 bases, leaving 8 bases not matched to a gene. Looked up from germline, CDR1 is KGHDR and CDR2 is SFDVKD. The CDR3 length is 15 residues. The CDR3 DNA reads as TGTGCCACCAGTGATCCCTGGACAGGGGAGGCTGGCTACACCTTC. This gives the protein CATSDPWTGEAGYTF.

The chain employs TRBV9 and TRBJ2-2; 10 bases match TRBD2. Germline CDR1 SGDLS, CDR2 YYNGEE. The V segment lost 4 bases and the J segment 8 bases; nucleotides outside the gene matches: 5. The CDR3 is made up of 14 amino acids. CDR3 DNA: TGTGCCAGCAGCCCCCTAGCGGGGGCGGGGGAGCTGTTTTTT. Protein product: CASSPLAGAGELFF.

V usage is TRBV7-2 and J usage is TRBJ2-7; 8 bases line up with TRBD2. CDR3 length: 16 amino acids. Germline V gives CDR1 SGHTA, CDR2 FQGNSA. With V trimmed by 1 base and J by 2 bases, 7 bases remained unmatched. The CDR3 DNA reads TGTGCCAGCAGCTTAGTTGGTCTAGCGGGCCCCTACGAGCAGTACTTC. Amino acid sequence: CASSLVGLAGPYEQYF.

The gene calls are TRBV19 and TRBJ2-3; TRBD1 matches at 10 bases. CDR1 and CDR2 (germline): LNHDA, SQIVND (reference sequence). The length of the CDR3 is 16 residues. Trimming removed 6 bases from V and 4 bases from J; junction bases left unmatched: 10. The CDR3 spells CASSRGGGQGADTQYF. The CDR3 coding sequence is TGTGCCAGTAGCAGAGGGGGAGGACAGGGGGCAGATACGCAGTATTTT.

This chain uses TRBV5-4 with TRBJ1-4; the match to TRBD1 covers 10 bases. CDR1 is SGHNT, CDR2 YYREEE, per germline (reference sequence). Losses at the gene ends were 4 bases for V and 7 bases for J; bases not matched to a gene: 10. CDR3 length: 16 residues. CDR3 protein: CASSPTTGTGVEKLFF. CDR3 coding DNA: TGTGCCAGCAGCCCAACGACCGGGACAGGGGTTGAAAAACTGTTTTTT.